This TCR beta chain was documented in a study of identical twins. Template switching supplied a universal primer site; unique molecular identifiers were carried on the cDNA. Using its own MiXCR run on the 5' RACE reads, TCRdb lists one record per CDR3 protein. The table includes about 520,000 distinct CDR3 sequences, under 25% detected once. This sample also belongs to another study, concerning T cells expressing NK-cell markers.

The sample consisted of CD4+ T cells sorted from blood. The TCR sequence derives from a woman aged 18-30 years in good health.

Here the CDR3 DNA reads TGTGCCAGCAGCTTCACTGGAAACTTCGACGAGCAGTACTTC. Its translation: CASSFTGNFDEQYF. V usage is TRBV5-6 and J usage is TRBJ2-7; D gene ambiguous. The CDR3 is made up of 14 amino acids. Trimming shortened V by 2 bases and J by 5 bases, and 14 bases separated the two germline ends. The V gene's germline CDR1 is SGHDT and CDR2 YYEEEE.